The 9 T cell receptor beta chains below come from one sample, sequenced in a study of blood T cell dynamics during melanoma immunotherapy (dated by TCRdb to the early 2020s). To prepare the library, the immunoSEQ multiplex PCR assay was applied. Here the immuneACCESS table is served through TCRdb, limited to in-frame sequences with V and J called. Missing clones are a known gap in these copies; in checked studies unresolved V genes cover under half, and the rest lacks a known reason. The table for this sample lists about 14,000 clones; roughly 85% of them were counted only once. Clones ranked in the top ten supply less than 6% of the sample. This specimen's time point label, per the study, means: week 3, after first cycle of checkpoint inhibitor. This material consisted of blood, taken from a patient treated with checkpoint blockade. The receptor source for this set is a human donor with melanoma.

This clone was detected only once. The gene calls are TRBV7-8 and TRBJ2-7; D gene uncertain. The germline V gene encodes CDR1 SGHVS and CDR2 FQNEAQ. V lost 7 bases and J 2 bases, leaving 12 bases between the germline ends. This CDR3 has 13 amino acids. The CDR3 spells CASKPAGTYEQYF. DNA for the CDR3: TGTGCCAGCAAACCTGCCGGAACCTACGAGCAGTACTTC.

In this sample, this clone turned up once. V and J are TRBV27 and TRBJ2-7, with D hard to call. CDR3 length: 15 residues. Per germline, CDR1 MNHEY and CDR2 SMNVEV (reference sequence). V was clipped by 2 bases and J by 0 bases, with 11 bases between them. CDR3 nucleotide sequence: TGTGCCAGCAGTTTAAAAGCAAGGAGCTCCTACGAGCAGTACTTC. Its translation is CASSLKARSSYEQYF.

The chain joins TRBV4-3 to TRBJ2-2; possibly TRBD1 for D (6 bases). Germline CDR1 reads LGHNA; CDR2 reads YSLEER. With 4 bases removed from V and 4 bases from J, the gap between germline ends came to 13 bases. The CDR3 consists of 15 residues. The CDR3 DNA sequence: TGCGCCAGCAGCCGAGCCAGGGGCGGCACCGGGGAGCTGTTTTTT. Protein: CASSRARGGTGELFF.

The chain uses TRBV2 and TRBJ2-3; the D gene is possibly TRBD2 (6 bases). The CDR3 runs 13 residues. CDR1 and CDR2 from the germline V gene are SNHLY and FYNNEI. The V gene lost 5 bases and the J gene lost 4 bases, with 10 bases spanning the gap. The CDR3 DNA is TGTGCCAGCAGTTTACTAGCCGCAGATACGCAGTATTTT. This codes for CASSLLAADTQYF.

The chain recombines TRBV10-3 with TRBJ2-2; TRBD2 aligns across 10 bases. The germline CDR1 and CDR2 sequences are ENHRY and SYGVKD. The V segment lost 2 bases and the J segment 5 bases; nucleotides outside the gene matches: 2. The CDR3 extends over 15 amino acids. The CDR3 loop is CAISETSGNTGELFF. Written as DNA, the CDR3 is TGTGCCATCAGTGAGACTAGCGGGAATACCGGGGAGCTGTTTTTT.

The V and J genes are TRBV7-2 and TRBJ1-4; no clear D gene. Trimming stripped 2 bases from V and 8 bases from J, with 18 bases between. The CDR3 length is 16 residues. Germline V gives CDR1 SGHTA, CDR2 FQGNSA. CDR3 bases: TGTGCCAGCAGCTTATCTTCTCCAGGAGTAATGGAAAAACTGTTTTTT. Translating gives CASSLSSPGVMEKLFF. Variable domain in full (rest from reference TRBV7-2 and TRBJ1-4): GAGVSQSPSNKVTEKGKDVELRCDPISGHTALYWYRQSLGQGLEFLIYFQGNSAPDKSGLPSDRFSAERTGGSVSTLTIQRTQQEDSAVYLCASSLSSPGVMEKLFFGSGTQLSVL.

This rearrangement joins TRBV9 to TRBJ2-3; 8 bases fit TRBD2. Germline V gene data show CDR1 as SGDLS and CDR2 as YYNGEE. The V segment lost 0 bases and the J segment 3 bases; nucleotides outside the gene matches: 6. The CDR3 runs 16 residues. The CDR3 bases are TGTGCCAGCAGCGTAGTGGGAGCGGGGGCAACAGATACGCAGTATTTT. Encoded protein: CASSVVGAGATDTQYF.

The chain recombines TRBV2 with TRBJ2-6; D not certain. The CDR3 loop spans 15 amino acids. Germline CDR1 and CDR2: SNHLY and FYNNEI. Trimming cost V 5 bases and J 4 bases, with 12 bases left between them. The CDR3, as DNA: TGTGCCAGCAGTCTCCCCGGGTCAGGGGCCAACGTCCTGACTTTC. As protein: CASSLPGSGANVLTF.

This clone is a singleton in its sample. V is TRBV6-6 and J is TRBJ2-3, with D tentatively TRBD1 (6 bases). V was clipped by 6 bases and J by 1 base, with 14 bases between them. CDR1 is MNHNY and CDR2 is SVGAGI in the germline V gene (reference sequence). The CDR3 totals 15 residues. The DNA for the CDR3 is TGTGCCAGCAGCACAATAGGGGGACGCACAGATACGCAGTATTTT. It encodes CASSTIGGRTDTQYF.